This is a list of T cell receptor beta chains from one sample in a study of T-cell memory formation after mild COVID-19. MiXCR, run by TCRdb on the 5' RACE reads, gives a single entry per CDR3 protein. The table records under 400,000 distinct CDR3 sequences, under 30% of them present only once. Sequencing was carried out using PBMCs or a T cell subset sorted from them (not recorded which). Receptors were obtained from an adult woman who had mild COVID-19 (a few samples of this study predate the infection). Cell type and time point are not known. Each CDR3 is given with its conserved first and last residue. The D gene is left open where the match is weak. Clone size appears in some rows only: once, few, many, or a class for an expanded clone.

TRBJ2-5 | 16 | TRBD2 | TRBV7-2 | - | CASSSRTSGSTETQYF | TGTGCCAGCAGCTCGCGGACTAGCGGGAGTACGGAGACCCAGTACTTC
TRBJ2-2 | 15 | - | TRBV10-2 | few | CASSEPRGGARELFF | TGCGCCAGCAGTGAGCCCCGAGGGGGGGCGCGGGAGCTGTTTTTT
TRBJ2-7 | 14 | - | TRBV20-1 | - | CSARDRKRGGEQYF | TGCAGTGCTAGAGATCGGAAGAGGGGCGGGGAGCAGTACTTC
TRBJ1-3 | 15 | - | TRBV18 | few | CASSPRDNSGNTIYF | TGTGCCAGCTCACCACGGGACAACTCTGGAAACACCATATATTTT
TRBJ2-1 | 14 | TRBD2 | TRBV6-5 | - | CASSLTSGSSEQFF | TGTGCCAGCAGTCTGACTAGCGGGAGCAGCGAGCAGTTCTTC
TRBJ1-6 | 15 | - | TRBV5-1 | few | CASSLARTNNSPLHF | TGCGCCAGCAGCTTGGCAAGGACAAATAATTCACCCCTCCACTTT
TRBJ2-7 | 14 | TRBD1 | TRBV11-2 | few | CASSLTGRGQEQYF | TGTGCCAGCAGCTTGACGGGCAGGGGGCAGGAGCAGTACTTC
TRBJ1-4 | 15 | - | TRBV9 | - | CASSVGQGPNEKLFF | TGTGCCAGCAGCGTAGGCCAAGGGCCTAATGAAAAACTGTTTTTT
TRBJ2-2 | 12 | - | TRBV6-2/TRBV6-3 | - | CAIGTLTGELFF | TGTGCCATCGGGACACTTACCGGGGAGCTGTTTTTT
TRBJ2-4 | 16 | - | TRBV25-1 | - | CASSEWVPRSGNIQYF | TGTGCCAGCAGTGAATGGGTCCCTAGGTCTGGTAACATTCAGTACTTC
TRBJ2-7 | 13 | - | TRBV5-1 | - | CASSLDREYEQYF | TGCGCCAGCAGCCTAGACAGAGAGTACGAGCAGTACTTC
TRBJ1-4 | 16 | - | TRBV12-3/TRBV12-4 | - | CASSPLSGPAVEKLFF | TGTGCCAGCAGTCCCCTATCGGGTCCGGCAGTTGAAAAACTGTTTTTT
TRBJ1-1 | 17 | TRBD1 | TRBV5-1 | few | CASSLVVMTGANTEAFF | TGCGCCAGCAGCTTGGTGGTAATGACAGGGGCAAACACTGAAGCTTTCTTT
TRBJ2-2 | 14 | - | TRBV7-7 | - | CASSPWANTGELFF | TGTGCTAGCAGCCCCTGGGCGAACACCGGGGAGCTGTTTTTT
TRBJ2-1 | 15 | - | TRBV12-3/TRBV12-4 | - | CASSLRWPGYNEQFF | TGTGCCAGCAGTTTAAGGTGGCCAGGTTACAATGAGCAGTTCTTC
TRBJ2-7 | 13 | - | TRBV2 | - | CASSDWDEYEQYF | TGTGCCAGCAGTGACTGGGACGAATACGAGCAGTACTTC
TRBJ2-5 | 16 | TRBD2 | TRBV3-1 | few | CASSQGTRGRQETQYF | TGTGCCAGCAGCCAAGGGACTAGAGGGAGACAAGAGACCCAGTACTTC
TRBJ1-2 | 11 | TRBD1 | TRBV29-1 | few | CSITGDGGYTF | TGCAGTATAACAGGGGACGGTGGCTACACCTTC
TRBJ1-1 | 15 | - | TRBV7-2 | - | CASSPVGGGMTEAFF | TGTGCCAGCAGCCCGGTTGGGGGAGGAATGACTGAAGCTTTCTTT
TRBJ2-5 | 14 | - | TRBV4-2 | - | CASARTGLQETQYF | TGTGCCAGCGCCCGAACGGGACTGCAAGAGACCCAGTACTTC
TRBJ2-7 | 14 | - | TRBV5-1 | - | CASSLEARAYEQYF | TGCGCCAGCAGCTTGGAAGCCAGGGCCTACGAGCAGTACTTC
TRBJ1-1 | 15 | - | TRBV6-5 | - | CASSYLDYTNTEAFF | TGTGCCAGCAGTTACTTGGACTATACGAACACTGAAGCTTTCTTT
TRBJ2-7 | 12 | - | TRBV27 | - | CASSFILGERYF | TGTGCCAGCAGTTTCATATTGGGAGAGCGGTACTTC
TRBJ2-4 | 13 | - | TRBV10-2 | - | CASSDGLRDGGYF | TGCGCCAGCAGTGATGGTCTAAGGGACGGGGGGTACTTC
TRBJ2-7 | 14 | TRBD2 | TRBV6-2/TRBV6-3 | many | CASRPLAATSEQYF | TGTGCCAGCAGGCCACTAGCGGCAACCTCGGAGCAGTACTTC
TRBJ2-7 | 15 | - | TRBV4-1 | - | CASSQLQGSSYEQYF | TGCGCCAGCAGCCAGCTACAGGGCTCCTCCTACGAGCAGTACTTC
TRBJ2-7 | 13 | TRBD2 | TRBV28 | many | CASSRLAGYEQYF | TGTGCCAGCAGTAGGCTAGCGGGGTACGAGCAGTACTTC
TRBJ1-2 | 16 | - | TRBV29-1 | - | CSVEDGLGQGPYGYTF | TGCAGCGTTGAAGACGGATTGGGGCAGGGACCCTATGGCTACACCTTC
TRBJ2-7 | 14 | - | TRBV7-7 | few | CASSRGRAPHEQYF | TGTGCTAGCAGCCGAGGAAGGGCTCCACACGAGCAGTACTTC
TRBJ2-7 | 14 | TRBD1 | TRBV6-5 | - | CASSSIQGAHEQYF | TGTGCCAGCAGTTCTATCCAGGGGGCCCACGAGCAGTACTTC
TRBJ1-1 | 14 | - | TRBV4-1 | - | CASSPEARGSEAFF | TGCGCCAGCAGCCCCGAGGCCCGGGGGTCTGAAGCTTTCTTT
TRBJ2-5 | 15 | TRBD2 | TRBV5-6 | - | CASMGSGGEQETQYF | TGTGCCAGCATGGGTAGCGGGGGGGAACAAGAGACCCAGTACTTC
TRBJ1-2 | 12 | - | TRBV20-1 | - | CSALGARYGYTF | TGCAGCGCTCTCGGGGCACGCTATGGCTACACCTTC
TRBJ2-3 | 14 | - | TRBV7-2 | few | CASSFLGEVDTQYF | TGTGCCAGCAGCTTTCTGGGGGAGGTCGATACGCAGTATTTT
TRBJ2-4 | 14 | TRBD2 | TRBV9 | few | CASSVDGGGNIQYF | TGTGCCAGCAGCGTAGACGGGGGAGGGAACATTCAGTACTTC
TRBJ1-1 | 12 | - | TRBV5-5 | few | CASSSDRSEAFF | TGTGCCAGCAGTTCCGATCGGAGTGAAGCTTTCTTT
TRBJ2-2 | 16 | - | TRBV20-1 | - | CSARSFLVGNTGELFF | TGCAGTGCTAGGTCCTTCCTAGTTGGGAACACCGGGGAGCTGTTTTTT
TRBJ2-1 | 15 | - | TRBV9 | - | CASSVAGISYNEQFF | TGTGCCAGCAGCGTAGCAGGGATCTCCTACAATGAGCAGTTCTTC
TRBJ2-7 | 16 | TRBD1 | TRBV15 | - | CATSRGQGTGSYEQYF | TGTGCCACCAGCAGAGGCCAGGGGACAGGGTCCTACGAGCAGTACTTC
TRBJ2-3 | 24 | TRBD2 | TRBV25-1 | - | CASRPYPISDGTWGPAGDTDTQYF | TGTGCCAGCAGACCCTACCCCATTTCTGACGGGACGTGGGGCCCAGCGGGGGACACAGATACGCAGTATTTT
TRBJ1-6 | 14 | - | TRBV3-1 | - | CASSQGQSHSPLHF | TGTGCCAGCAGCCAAGGACAGTCTCATTCACCCCTCCACTTT